Shown below are 24 T cell receptor beta chains from a single sample sequenced in a study of control samples from healthy donors and cancer patients. Using immunoSEQ multiplex PCR, the repertoire was profiled, and TCRdb retains in-frame clones only, with some absent. The sample gives about 100,000 clones, more than 85% of which show up once; 7.8% is in the top ten. Material for sequencing was blood. The receptors were sampled from a man younger than 45 in good health.

The V and J genes are TRBV24-1 and TRBJ1-2, with a tentative D call TRBD1 (6 bases). V gave up 3 bases and J gave up 6 bases, with 13 bases separating them. The CDR3 has 14 residues. Germline V CDR1 and CDR2: KGHDR, SFDVKD. The CDR3 region has the DNA TGTGCCACCAGTGATACCGGAACAGGGCATGGCTACACCTTC. Its protein product is CATSDTGTGHGYTF.

In DNA, the CDR3 is TGTGCCAGCAGCTTGGCGCTAGCGGGAAAAAATACGCAGTATTTT. Protein product: CASSLALAGKNTQYF. The rearrangement links TRBV7-9 to TRBJ2-3, with 9 positions matching TRBD2. The CDR3 is 15 residues long. The germline V gene has CDR1 SEHNR and CDR2 FQNEAQ (reference sequence). J lost 7 bases, V lost 3 bases, and 8 bases had no gene match. The variable domain in full, with the rest retrieved from reference TRBV7-9 and TRBJ2-3, is DTGVSQNPRHKITKRGQNVTFRCDPISEHNRLYWYRQTLGQGPEFLTYFQNEAQLEKSRLLSDRFSAERPKGSFSTLEIQRTEQGDSAMYLCASSLALAGKNTQYFGPGTRLTVL.

V usage is TRBV3-1 (or the pseudogene TRBV3-2) and J usage is TRBJ1-1; no firm D call. The CDR3 runs 14 residues. CDR1 and CDR2 from the germline V gene are LGHDT and YNNKEL (reference sequence). With 2 bases removed from V and 2 bases from J, the gap between germline ends came to 9 bases. CDR3 sequence: CASSQMTPNTEAFF. For the CDR3, the DNA is TGTGCCAGCAGCCAAATGACACCAAACACTGAAGCTTTCTTT.

A few counts support this clone. The V call is TRBV2, the J call TRBJ2-3; the D is unclear. V lost 6 bases and J lost 2, with 12 bases in between. CDR3 length: 14 amino acids. Germline V gene data show CDR1 as SNHLY and CDR2 as FYNNEI. The CDR3 loop reads CASSIDQTTDTQYF. CDR3 in DNA: TGTGCCAGCAGCATTGATCAGACCACAGATACGCAGTATTTT.

The chain is built from TRBV4-3 and TRBJ2-3; 9 nucleotides agree with TRBD2. In germline, CDR1 is LGHNA, CDR2 YSLEER. This CDR3 contains 17 residues. Trimming cost V 1 base and J 4 bases; bases outside gene matches: 9. The CDR3 DNA reads as TGCGCCAGCAGCCAAGGCGGAAGCGGGAGGCTTCCAGATACGCAGTATTTT. It specifies CASSQGGSGRLPDTQYF.

Only one count was recorded for this clone. This chain uses TRBV5-4 with TRBJ1-4, with 7 positions matching TRBD1. CDR3 length: 14 residues. Germline trimming cut 3 bases from V and 10 bases from J; bases unmatched to any gene: 9. The V gene's germline CDR1 is SGHNT and CDR2 YYREEE (reference sequence). This CDR3 is CASSSTGSGGKLFF. CDR3 nucleotide sequence: TGTGCCAGCAGCTCGACAGGGAGTGGAGGAAAACTGTTTTTT.

The chain is built from TRBV18 and TRBJ2-5, with D possibly matching TRBD2 (5 bases). Germline V lookup: CDR1 KGHSH, CDR2 LQKENI. V lost 6 bases, J lost 0 bases, and 14 bases lay in between. The CDR3 runs to 15 residues. CDR3 amino acids: CASSTAARDQETQYF. The CDR3 bases are TGTGCCAGCTCGACCGCGGCGAGGGACCAAGAGACCCAGTACTTC.

This sequence joins TRBV7-8 and TRBJ2-1, with D possibly TRBD2 on 5 matching bases. The CDR3 is 14 amino acids. V was pared by 5 bases and J by 4 bases, with 12 bases between. Looked up from germline, CDR1 is SGHVS and CDR2 is FQNEAQ. The CDR3 is CASSIRTAYNEQFF. The CDR3 nucleotides are TGTGCCAGCAGCATTCGGACTGCTTACAATGAGCAGTTCTTC.

V is TRBV11-3 and J is TRBJ2-3; the D gene is possibly TRBD2 (5 bases). The V end lost 1 base, the J end lost 1 base, and 9 bases lay between the germline ends. CDR3 length: 15 residues. The V gene's germline CDR1 is SGHNT and CDR2 YENEEA. For the CDR3, the DNA is TGTGCCAGCAGCTTAGGAGGAGGAGGCACAGATACGCAGTATTTT. This sequence encodes CASSLGGGGTDTQYF. The full variable domain, with the rest looked up from reference TRBV11-3 and TRBJ2-3, is EAGVVQSPRYKIIEKKQPVAFWCNPISGHNTLYWYLQNLGQGPELLIRYENEEAVDDSQLPKDRFSAERLKGVDSTLKIQPAELGDSAVYLCASSLGGGGTDTQYFGPGTRLTVL.

This chain joins TRBV6-4 and TRBJ1-1; D not resolved. Trimming removed 4 bases from V and 2 bases from J, with 8 bases in between. There are 13 residues in the CDR3. Germline V gene lookup returns CDR1 MRHNA and CDR2 SNTAGT. The CDR3 is CASSAVRNTEAFF. CDR3 DNA: TGTGCCAGCAGTGCCGTCAGAAACACTGAAGCTTTCTTT.

This clone was found a few times. V gene TRBV5-1 combines with J gene TRBJ2-7, with a weak D call TRBD1 (6 bases). The V and J ends lost 4 bases and 4 bases respectively, with 12 bases between them. The CDR3 length is 13 residues. Looked up from germline, CDR1 is SGHRS and CDR2 is YFSETQ. CDR3 nucleotides: TGCGCCAGCAGCCCCGGGACACCATACGAGCAGTACTTC. This sequence encodes CASSPGTPYEQYF. Combining the CDR3 with reference TRBV5-1 and TRBJ2-7 gives the whole variable domain KAGVTQTPRYLIKTRGQQVTLSCSPISGHRSVSWYQQTPGQGLQFLFEYFSETQRNKGNFPGRFSGRQFSNSRSEMNVSTLELGDSALYLCASSPGTPYEQYFGPGTRLTVT.

Remarks on this clone: The sample contains more than one DNA sequence encoding this CDR3. The CDR3 nucleotides read TGTGCCAGCAGTTTGTTAGGTCAGCCCCAGCATTTT. Encoded protein: CASSLLGQPQHF. This chain links TRBV27 with TRBJ1-5, with no clear D. Germline V lookup: CDR1 MNHEY, CDR2 SMNVEV (reference sequence). V shed 3 bases and J shed 6 bases, with 6 bases lying between them. The CDR3 is 12 residues long.

The J gene is TRBJ1-5, the V gene TRBV5-1, with D unclear. The CDR3 is 10 amino acids. V was cut by 10 bases and J by 4 bases, with 6 bases left in between. Germline values: CDR1 SGHRS, CDR2 YFSETQ. CDR3 in DNA: TGCGCCCATACAAATCAGCCCCAGCATTTT. This codes for CAHTNQPQHF.

The chain joins TRBV6-2 or TRBV6-3 to TRBJ1-4; D perhaps matches TRBD1 (6 bases). The V end was cut by 2 bases, the J end by 8 bases, with 12 bases between. Per the germline V gene, CDR1 is MNHEY and CDR2 is SVGEGT. The CDR3 consists of 14 residues. For the CDR3, the DNA is TGTGCCAGCAGTTACCTCAGGGGAGGGGAAAAACTGTTTTTT. Translating gives CASSYLRGGEKLFF.

CDR3 region: CASSTTSGSTYNEQFF. For the CDR3, the DNA is TGTGCCAGCAGCACTACTAGCGGATCAACCTACAATGAGCAGTTCTTC. This chain connects TRBV11-2 to TRBJ2-1; 8 bases fit TRBD2. This CDR3 comprises 16 residues. V was clipped by 5 bases and J by 2 bases; unmatched bases: 8. Looked up from germline, CDR1 is SGHAT and CDR2 is FQNNGV. The entire variable domain, with the rest obtained from reference TRBV11-2 and TRBJ2-1, is as follows: EAGVAQSPRYKIIEKRQSVAFWCNPISGHATLYWYQQILGQGPKLLIQFQNNGVVDDSQLPKDRFSAERLKGVDSTLKIQPAKLEDSAVYLCASSTTSGSTYNEQFFGPGTRLTVL.

This chain links TRBV5-6 with TRBJ2-3; D is perhaps TRBD1 or TRBD2 (6 bases each). The germline V gene encodes CDR1 SGHDT and CDR2 YYEEEE. V dropped 1 base and J dropped 4 bases, with 10 bases sitting between them. CDR3 length: 14 amino acids. In DNA, the CDR3 is TGTGCCAGCAGCTTGAGGAGGGGGGCAGATACGCAGTATTTT. It is translated as CASSLRRGADTQYF. Complete variable domain (other parts from reference TRBV5-6 and TRBJ2-3): DAGVTQSPTHLIKTRGQQVTLRCSPKSGHDTVSWYQQALGQGPQFIFQYYEEEERQRGNFPDRFSGHQFPNYSSELNVNALLLGDSALYLCASSLRRGADTQYFGPGTRLTVL.

The chain has TRBV5-1 and TRBJ2-6, with D perhaps TRBD1 (6 bases). Germline lookup yields CDR1 SGHRS and CDR2 YFSETQ. Trimming stripped 5 bases from V and 0 bases from J, with 21 bases between. The CDR3 loop spans 19 amino acids. This chain's CDR3 is CASSPNAGTLRSGANVLTF. The CDR3 coding sequence is TGCGCCAGCAGTCCGAACGCCGGGACACTACGCTCTGGGGCCAACGTCCTGACTTTC.

J is TRBJ1-5 and V is TRBV6-6, with 10 bases lining up with TRBD1. The CDR3 consists of 16 residues. Losses at the gene ends were 6 bases for V and 3 bases for J; bases not matched to a gene: 8. Germline loops: CDR1 MNHNY, CDR2 SVGAGI (reference sequence). The CDR3 DNA reads as TGTGCCAGCAGGGGGGAGGGGACAGGGGACAATCAGCCCCAGCATTTT. Its translation is CASRGEGTGDNQPQHF.

The V call is TRBV6-1, the J call TRBJ1-1; D is perhaps TRBD1 (5 bases). V shed 3 bases and J shed 4 bases, with 12 bases lying between them. The CDR3 is made up of 14 amino acids. Germline loops: CDR1 MNHNS, CDR2 SASEGT. The CDR3 DNA reads as TGTGCCAGCAGTGATGCGTTCGGGGGCACTGAAGCTTTCTTT. Amino acids: CASSDAFGGTEAFF.

The chain carries TRBV15 and TRBJ2-7, with 9 positions matching TRBD1. With V trimmed by 3 bases and J by 1 base, 1 base remained unmatched. This CDR3 has 14 residues. CDR1 and CDR2 from the germline V gene are LNHNV and YYDKDF (reference sequence). The CDR3 region is CATSRDRGSYEQYV. CDR3 nucleotides: TGTGCCACCAGCAGGGACAGGGGTTCCTACGAGCAGTACGTC.

Comments on this clone: This sample also contains other DNA sequences that code for the same CDR3. The V call is TRBV4-3, the J call TRBJ2-7; 10 nucleotides align to TRBD2. Germline-derived CDR1 and CDR2 are LGHNA and YSLEER. CDR3 size: 13 residues. V lost 5 bases and J lost 3; bases outside the gene matches: 1. CDR3 sequence reads: CASSRTSGYEQYF. As DNA, the CDR3 is TGCGCCAGCAGCAGGACTAGCGGCTACGAGCAGTACTTC.

This chain uses TRBV29-1 with TRBJ1-3; TRBD1 matches at 7 bases. J lost 4 bases, V lost 5 bases, and 2 bases had no gene match. From germline, CDR1 is SQVTM and CDR2 ANQGSEA. CDR3 length: 12 amino acids. The CDR3 protein is CSVWDRGNTIYF. CDR3 coding DNA: TGCAGCGTTTGGGACAGAGGAAACACCATATATTTT.

The chain has TRBV3-1 (or the pseudogene TRBV3-2) and TRBJ1-2; D might be TRBD1 (5 bases). This CDR3 comprises 16 residues. CDR1 and CDR2 from the germline V gene are LGHDT and YNNKEL (reference sequence). V dropped 4 bases and J dropped 2 bases, with 17 bases sitting between them. The CDR3 region is CASSPGTARRNYGYTF. DNA for the CDR3: TGTGCCAGCAGCCCAGGGACGGCAAGACGGAACTATGGCTACACCTTC.

This chain uses TRBV5-6 with TRBJ2-7; 7 nucleotides match TRBD1. J was trimmed by 0 bases and V by 4 bases; bases with no gene match: 4. CDR3 length equals 14 residues. The germline gives CDR1 SGHDT, CDR2 YYEEEE. The CDR3 nucleotides are TGTGCCAGCAGCCCCCGGGACAGCTCCTACGAGCAGTACTTC. Amino acids: CASSPRDSSYEQYF.